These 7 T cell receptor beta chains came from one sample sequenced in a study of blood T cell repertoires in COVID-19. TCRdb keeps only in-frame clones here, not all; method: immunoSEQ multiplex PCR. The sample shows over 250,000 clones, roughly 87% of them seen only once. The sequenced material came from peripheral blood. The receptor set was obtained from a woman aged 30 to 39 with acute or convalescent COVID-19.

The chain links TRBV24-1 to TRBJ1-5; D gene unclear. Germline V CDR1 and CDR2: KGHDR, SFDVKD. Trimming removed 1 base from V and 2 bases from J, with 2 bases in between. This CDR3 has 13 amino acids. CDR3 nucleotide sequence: TGTGCCACCAGTGATTTCGGCAATCAGCCCCAGCATTTT. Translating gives CATSDFGNQPQHF.

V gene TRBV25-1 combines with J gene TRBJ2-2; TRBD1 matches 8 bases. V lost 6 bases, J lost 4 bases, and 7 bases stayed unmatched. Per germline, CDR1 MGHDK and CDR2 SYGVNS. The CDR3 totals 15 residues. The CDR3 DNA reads TGTGCCAGCAGCCTGCAGACAGGGGTCACCGGGGAGCTGTTTTTT. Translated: CASSLQTGVTGELFF.

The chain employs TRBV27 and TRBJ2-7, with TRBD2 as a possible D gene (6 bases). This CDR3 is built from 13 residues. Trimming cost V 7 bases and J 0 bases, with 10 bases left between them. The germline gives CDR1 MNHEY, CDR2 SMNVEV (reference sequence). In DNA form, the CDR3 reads TGTGCCAGCACTAGCGCGAGCTCCTACGAGCAGTACTTC. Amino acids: CASTSASSYEQYF.

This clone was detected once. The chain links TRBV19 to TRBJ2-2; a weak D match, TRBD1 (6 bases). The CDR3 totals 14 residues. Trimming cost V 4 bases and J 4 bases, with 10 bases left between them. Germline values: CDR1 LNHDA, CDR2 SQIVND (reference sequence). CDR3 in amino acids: CASSTLQGTGELFF. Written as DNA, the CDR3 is TGTGCCAGTAGTACCCTACAGGGCACCGGGGAGCTGTTTTTT.

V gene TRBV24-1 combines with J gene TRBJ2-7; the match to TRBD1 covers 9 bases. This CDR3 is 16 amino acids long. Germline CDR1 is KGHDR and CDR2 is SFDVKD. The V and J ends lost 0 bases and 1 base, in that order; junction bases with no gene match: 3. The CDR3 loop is CATSDLDRGGSYEQYF. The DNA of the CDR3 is TGTGCCACCAGTGATTTGGACAGGGGGGGATCCTACGAGCAGTACTTC.

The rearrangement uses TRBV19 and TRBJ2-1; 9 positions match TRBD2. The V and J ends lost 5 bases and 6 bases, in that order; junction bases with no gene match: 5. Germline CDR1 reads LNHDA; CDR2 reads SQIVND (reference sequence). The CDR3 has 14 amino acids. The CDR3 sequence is CASSGGRVANEQFF. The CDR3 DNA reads TGTGCCAGTAGTGGCGGGAGGGTAGCCAATGAGCAGTTCTTC.

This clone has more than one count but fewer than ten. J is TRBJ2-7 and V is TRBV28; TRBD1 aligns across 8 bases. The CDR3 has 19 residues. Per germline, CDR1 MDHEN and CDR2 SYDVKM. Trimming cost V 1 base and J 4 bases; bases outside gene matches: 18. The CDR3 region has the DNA TGTGCCAGCAGTTTATCCCTCCGACGCCAGGGGGCAAGGTCGTACGAGCAGTACTTC. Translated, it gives CASSLSLRRQGARSYEQYF. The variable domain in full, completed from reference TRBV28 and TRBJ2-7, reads DVKVTQSSRYLVKRTGEKVFLECVQDMDHENMFWYRQDPGLGLRLIYFSYDVKMKEKGDIPEGYSVSREKKERFSLILESASTNQTSMYLCASSLSLRRQGARSYEQYFGPGTRLTVT.